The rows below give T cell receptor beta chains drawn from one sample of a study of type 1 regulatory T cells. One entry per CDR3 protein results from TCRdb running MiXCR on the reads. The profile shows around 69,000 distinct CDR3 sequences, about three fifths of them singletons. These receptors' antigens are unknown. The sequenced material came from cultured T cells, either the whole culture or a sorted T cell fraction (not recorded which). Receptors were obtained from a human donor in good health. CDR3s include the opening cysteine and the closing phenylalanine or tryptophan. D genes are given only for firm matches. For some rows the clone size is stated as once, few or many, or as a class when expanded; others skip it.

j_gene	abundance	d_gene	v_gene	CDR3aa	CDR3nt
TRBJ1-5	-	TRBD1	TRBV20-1	CSAIRTPGQGMWSNQPQHF	TGCAGTGCTATACGCACTCCGGGACAGGGAATGTGGAGCAATCAGCCCCAGCATTTT
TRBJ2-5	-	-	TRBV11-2	CASSLQTQGGETQYF	TGTGCCAGCAGCTTACAGACACAGGGAGGAGAGACCCAGTACTTC
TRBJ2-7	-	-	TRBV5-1	CASSLGQRPIEEQYF	TGCGCCAGCAGCTTGGGACAACGCCCGATAGAGGAGCAGTACTTC
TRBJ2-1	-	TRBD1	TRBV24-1	CATSDLRSGGREQFF	TGTGCCACCAGTGATTTGCGTTCAGGGGGTCGTGAGCAGTTCTTC
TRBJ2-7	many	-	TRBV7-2	CASSLAALASEQYF	TGTGCCAGCAGCTTAGCTGCTCTGGCTTCCGAGCAGTACTTC
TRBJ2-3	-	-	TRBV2	CASRASGLSTDTQYF	TGTGCCAGCAGAGCCTCGGGGCTCAGCACAGATACGCAGTATTTT
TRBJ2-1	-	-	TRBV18	CASSRDRAGDEQFF	TGTGCCAGCTCCCGTGACCGGGCGGGCGATGAGCAGTTCTTC
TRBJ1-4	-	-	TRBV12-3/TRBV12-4	CASSLREVGEKLFF	TGTGCCAGCAGTTTAAGGGAAGTGGGTGAAAAACTGTTTTTT
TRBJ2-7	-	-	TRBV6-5	CASSSSDGLEQYF	TGTGCCAGCAGTTCCTCGGACGGTCTAGAGCAGTACTTC
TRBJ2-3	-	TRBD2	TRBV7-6	CASSSVIPATSAPDTQYF	TGTGCCAGCAGCTCAGTGATACCGGCGACTAGCGCACCAGATACGCAGTATTTT
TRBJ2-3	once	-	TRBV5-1	CASSLDSGHTDTQYF	TGCGCCAGCAGCTTGGACTCGGGACACACAGATACGCAGTATTTT
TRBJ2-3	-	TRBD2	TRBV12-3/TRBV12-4	CASSLVERGRTDTQYF	TGTGCCAGCAGTTTGGTTGAGCGGGGGCGCACAGATACGCAGTATTTT
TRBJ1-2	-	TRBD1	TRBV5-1	CASSPRTGNYGYTF	TGCGCCAGCAGCCCCCGGACAGGGAACTATGGCTACACCTTC
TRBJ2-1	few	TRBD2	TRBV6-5	CASSYSGAGGNNEQFF	TGTGCCAGCAGTTACTCTGGAGCGGGAGGGAACAATGAGCAGTTCTTC
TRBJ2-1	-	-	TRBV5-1	CASSLEVGTSSYNEQFF	TGCGCCAGCAGCCTGGAGGTGGGGACCAGCTCCTACAATGAGCAGTTCTTC
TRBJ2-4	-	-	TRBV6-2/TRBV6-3	CASSTPRGGVDIQYF	TGTGCCAGCAGTACCCCAAGGGGGGGAGTGGACATTCAGTACTTC
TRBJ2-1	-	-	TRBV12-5	CASGESRTAGDNEQFF	TGTGCTAGTGGCGAGTCCCGGACGGCGGGCGACAATGAGCAGTTCTTC
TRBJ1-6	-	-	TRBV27	CASSLSGVGGSPLHF	TGTGCCAGCAGTTTATCAGGGGTCGGAGGATCACCCCTCCACTTT
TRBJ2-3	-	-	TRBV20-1	CSARTGDLTDTQYF	TGCAGTGCTAGGACGGGAGATTTAACAGATACGCAGTATTTT
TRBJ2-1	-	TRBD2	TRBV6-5	CASSTGTKQFF	TGTGCCAGCAGTACCGGGACTAAGCAGTTCTTC
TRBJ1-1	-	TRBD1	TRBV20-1	CSARKGTVNTGAFF	TGCAGTGCGAGGAAGGGGACAGTGAACACTGGAGCTTTCTTT
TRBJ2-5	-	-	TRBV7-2	CASSLGKGPYQETQYF	TGTGCCAGCAGCTTAGGAAAGGGACCGTACCAAGAGACCCAGTACTTC
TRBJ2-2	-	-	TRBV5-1	CASSSTPGVMGGELFF	TGCGCCAGCAGCTCGACCCCGGGCGTTATGGGCGGGGAGCTGTTTTTT
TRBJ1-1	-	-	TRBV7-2	CANSPRDPEEAFF	TGTGCCAACAGCCCACGGGACCCCGAGGAAGCTTTCTTT
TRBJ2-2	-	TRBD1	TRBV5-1	CASSPWTGRPTGELFF	TGCGCCAGCAGCCCTTGGACAGGGCGTCCCACCGGGGAGCTGTTTTTT
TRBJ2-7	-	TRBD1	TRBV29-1	CSVATGEAYEQYF	TGCAGCGTTGCGACAGGGGAGGCCTACGAGCAGTACTTC
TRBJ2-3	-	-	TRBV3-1	CASSQEGGRTSYLTDTQYF	TGTGCCAGCAGCCAAGAAGGGGGGAGGACCTCATATCTCACAGATACGCAGTATTTT
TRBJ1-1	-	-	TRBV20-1	CSARDMANTEAFF	TGCAGTGCTAGAGATATGGCGAACACTGAAGCTTTCTTT
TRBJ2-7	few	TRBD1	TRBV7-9	CASSQPGAGTGGNEQYF	TGTGCCAGCAGCCAACCCGGGGCCGGGACAGGGGGAAACGAGCAGTACTTC
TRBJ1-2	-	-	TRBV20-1	CSAQIPLYGYTF	TGCAGTGCTCAAATCCCCCTCTATGGCTACACCTTC
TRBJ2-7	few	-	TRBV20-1	CSSGRVTSEQYF	TGCAGTTCTGGCAGGGTAACCAGCGAGCAGTACTTC
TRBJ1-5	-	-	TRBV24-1	CATSDITSNQPQHF	TGTGCCACCAGTGACATAACCAGCAATCAGCCCCAGCATTTT
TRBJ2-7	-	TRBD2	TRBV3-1	CASSQDSSGTYEQYF	TGTGCCAGCAGCCAAGATTCCAGCGGGACCTACGAGCAGTACTTC
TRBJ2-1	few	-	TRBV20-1	CSASKGRDWNEQFF	TGCAGTGCTAGTAAGGGTAGGGACTGGAATGAGCAGTTCTTC
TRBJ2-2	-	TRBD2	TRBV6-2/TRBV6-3	CASRFAGTSGTGELFF	TGTGCCAGCAGATTCGCTGGGACTAGCGGGACCGGGGAGCTGTTTTTT
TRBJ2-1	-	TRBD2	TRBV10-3	CAISESGTSYNEQFF	TGTGCCATCAGTGAGTCTGGGACTAGCTACAATGAGCAGTTCTTC
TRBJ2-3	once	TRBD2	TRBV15	CATSRDRLAGNTDTQYF	TGTGCCACCAGCAGAGATAGGCTAGCGGGCAACACAGATACGCAGTATTTT
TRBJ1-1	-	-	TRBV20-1	CSASGQLMNTEAFF	TGCAGTGCTAGCGGTCAGCTCATGAACACTGAAGCTTTCTTT
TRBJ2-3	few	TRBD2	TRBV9	CASSVEASGSIPDTQYF	TGTGCCAGCAGCGTAGAGGCTAGCGGGAGTATCCCGGATACGCAGTATTTT
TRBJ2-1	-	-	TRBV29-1	CSVPPPTAYNEQFF	TGCAGCGTTCCCCCACCGACCGCCTACAATGAGCAGTTCTTC
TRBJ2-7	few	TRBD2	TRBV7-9	CASSFSGLAYEQYF	TGTGCCAGCAGCTTCTCTGGACTAGCCTACGAGCAGTACTTC
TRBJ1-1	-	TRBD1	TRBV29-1	CSVQTGGNTEAFF	TGCAGCGTCCAGACAGGGGGCAATACTGAAGCTTTCTTT
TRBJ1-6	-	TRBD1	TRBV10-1	CASSRPGQGHSPLHF	TGCGCCAGCAGTCGTCCGGGACAGGGTCATTCACCCCTCCACTTT
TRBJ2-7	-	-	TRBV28	CASSFRWGEQYF	TGTGCCAGCAGTTTTAGGTGGGGCGAGCAGTACTTC
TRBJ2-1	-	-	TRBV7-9	CASSPQVGEQFF	TGTGCCAGCAGCCCTCAAGTCGGTGAGCAGTTCTTC
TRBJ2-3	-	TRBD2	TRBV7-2	CASSFLAGGTDTQYF	TGTGCCAGCAGCTTCCTAGCGGGAGGAACAGATACGCAGTATTTT
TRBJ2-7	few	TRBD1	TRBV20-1	CSAGTGGRQYF	TGCAGTGCTGGGACAGGGGGCAGGCAGTACTTC